This T cell receptor beta chain appears in the sequencing data of a study of Ad26.COV2.S vaccination and SARS-CoV-2 variants. Study-level findings and limits: An underestimation of total T cell responses may have resulted from the TCR breadth and depth analyses.

Germline V gene data show CDR1 as MNHEY and CDR2 as SVGAGI. This CDR3 contains 13 residues. V was pared by 6 bases and J by 11 bases, with 10 bases of the junction left unmatched. Noted treatment: 15 to 20 received Ad26.COV2.S at low or high dose, single or two shots; several received placebo; per-sample allocation not given. Collection of samples fell on day 63 after the first vaccine or placebo injection. Within Boston, the person who donated was an adult of 18-55 years. This table comes from immunoSEQ multiplex PCR, and its TCRdb copy is limited to in-frame clones, with some not included. The data contain about 350,000 clones, 85% to 90% of them seen just once; the ten biggest clones take up roughly 4.8%. Concerning this clone: Antigen unknown.

This sequence originates from a person aged 18-60 years who received the Ad26.COV2.S COVID-19 vaccine or a placebo. This chain joins TRBV6-5 and TRBJ1-2; 9 bases map to TRBD1. The source was peripheral blood, collected in a trial of Ad26.COV2.S vaccine versus placebo. Here the CDR3 reads CASRRTGVNQYTF. CDR3 bases: TGTGCCAGCAGGCGGACAGGGGTAAATCAATACACCTTC.